This TCR beta chain was recorded in a study of blood T cell repertoires in COVID-19. Study overall: The samples span acute and convalescent COVID-19 from the United States, Italy and Spain.

J lost 4 bases, V lost 0 bases, and 11 bases had no gene match. CDR1 and CDR2 (germline): SGHRS, YFSETQ. The CDR3 covers 18 residues. Method: immunoSEQ multiplex PCR; TCRdb's copy keeps in-frame clones and lacks some. Of 150,000 to 200,000 clones listed, around three quarters are singletons. This sequence originates from a man between 70 and 80 years old with active or convalescent COVID-19. The sequencing input was peripheral blood. The chain recombines TRBV5-1 with TRBJ2-5, with 11 bases that match TRBD1. The CDR3 DNA is TGCGCCAGCAGCTTGGGTCGGACAGGGGGCGAGTTTGTAGAGACCCAGTACTTC. This codes for CASSLGRTGGEFVETQYF. Complete variable domain (other parts from reference TRBV5-1 and TRBJ2-5): KAGVTQTPRYLIKTRGQQVTLSCSPISGHRSVSWYQQTPGQGLQFLFEYFSETQRNKGNFPGRFSGRQFSNSRSEMNVSTLELGDSALYLCASSLGRTGGEFVETQYFGPGTRLLVL.